This TCR beta chain was recorded in a study of CD8 T cells in Susac syndrome. Sequencing of TCR beta was undertaken in CD8+ and CD4+ T cells derived from blood. The multiple sclerosis control cohort comprised treatment-naive individuals presenting with stable or active relapsing-remitting disease. Random hexamers served to reverse transcribe roughly 0.5 to 1 ug RNA. The amplification used immunoSEQ multiplex PCR on TCR beta CDR3; it spanned 54 Vbeta and 13 Jbeta. TCRdb re-analysed the immunoSEQ multiplex PCR reads in MiXCR, keeping a single row per CDR3 protein. The table has about 150,000 distinct CDR3 sequences, just under 95% seen once. This CDR3 contains 13 residues. Losses at the gene ends were 8 bases for V and 5 bases for J; bases not matched to a gene: 6. Germline lookup yields CDR1 MNHNY and CDR2 SVGAGI (reference sequence).

The chain carries TRBV6-6 and TRBJ1-5; 7 nucleotides match TRBD1. The sequenced material came from CD8+ T cells from PBMCs. This clonotype was obtained from a human donor with multiple sclerosis. CDR3 sequence reads: CASATGVDQPQHF. CDR3 coding DNA: TGTGCCAGCGCAACAGGGGTTGATCAGCCCCAGCATTTT.